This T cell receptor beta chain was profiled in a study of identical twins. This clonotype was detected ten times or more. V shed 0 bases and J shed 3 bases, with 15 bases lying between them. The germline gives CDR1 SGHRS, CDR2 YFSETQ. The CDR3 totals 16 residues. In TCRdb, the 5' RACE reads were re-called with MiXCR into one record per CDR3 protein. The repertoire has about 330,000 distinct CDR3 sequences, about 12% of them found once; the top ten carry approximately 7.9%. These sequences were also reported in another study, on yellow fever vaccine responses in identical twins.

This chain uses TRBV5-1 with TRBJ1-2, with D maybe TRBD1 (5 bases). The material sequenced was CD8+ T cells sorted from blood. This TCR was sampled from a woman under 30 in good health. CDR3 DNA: TGCGCCAGCAGCTTGGCCGGGGCGCAGCGTCACTATGGCTACACCTTC. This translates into CASSLAGAQRHYGYTF.